The 24 T cell receptor beta chains below all came from one sample that was sequenced in a study of cytomegalovirus exposure and HLA in healthy donors. The PCR used 60 Vbeta and 13 Jbeta primers. Assay: immunoSEQ multiplex PCR; the TCRdb copy retains only in-frame clones and omits some. The repertoire includes around 150,000 clones, 80% to 90% of them detected once, and less than 15% sits in the top ten. Source material: PBMCs. These receptors were obtained from a woman between 50 and 59 years old in good health and CMV-seronegative.

The chain couples TRBV27 to TRBJ1-6; 11 nucleotides match TRBD1. CDR3 length: 15 residues. Germline V gene sequence: CDR1 MNHEY, CDR2 SMNVEV (reference sequence). Trimming took 6 bases from V and 6 from J; bases not matched to a gene: 4. Here the CDR3 DNA reads TGTGCCAGCAGATTGGGACAGGGGGTTAATTCACCCCTCCACTTT. Translation: CASRLGQGVNSPLHF.

This chain links TRBV28 with TRBJ1-1; unclear D gene. CDR3 length: 16 residues. The V gene's germline CDR1 is MDHEN and CDR2 SYDVKM. With 2 bases removed from V and 1 base from J, the gap between germline ends came to 14 bases. The CDR3 DNA sequence: TGTGCCAGCAGTTTACCTCCACGGGCGGGGAACACTGAAGCTTTCTTT. Translated: CASSLPPRAGNTEAFF.

This sequence joins TRBV28 and TRBJ1-2; TRBD1 is a possible D gene (6 bases). Germline values: CDR1 MDHEN, CDR2 SYDVKM. This CDR3 contains 16 residues. Trimming removed 4 bases from V and 3 bases from J, with 18 bases in between. CDR3 protein: CASSSSTGLADYGYTF. The CDR3 DNA reads TGTGCCAGCAGTTCTTCTACAGGGCTGGCGGACTATGGCTACACCTTC.

This chain links TRBV28 with TRBJ1-1; possible D gene TRBD1, 6 bases. V lost 4 bases to trimming and J lost 0 bases, with 12 bases between them. Germline-derived CDR1 and CDR2 are MDHEN and SYDVKM. The CDR3 length is 15 residues. The CDR3 here is CASSYHREMNTEAFF. DNA of the CDR3: TGTGCCAGCAGTTACCACAGGGAGATGAACACTGAAGCTTTCTTT.

The gene calls are TRBV9 and TRBJ1-6, with D possibly being TRBD1 (6 bases). This CDR3 has 15 amino acids. Germline-derived CDR1 and CDR2 are SGDLS and YYNGEE. Trimming removed 8 bases from V and 0 bases from J, with 12 bases in between. This CDR3 is CASRTDSSYNSPLHF. The CDR3 region has the DNA TGTGCCAGTCGGACAGACAGCTCCTATAATTCACCCCTCCACTTT.

The rearrangement joins TRBV5-1 to TRBJ1-2, with 8 bases lining up with TRBD1. The V gene end was trimmed by 4 bases and the J gene end by 6 bases; junction bases not matched to a gene: 8. The germline gives CDR1 SGHRS, CDR2 YFSETQ. The CDR3 covers 14 residues. As DNA, the CDR3 is TGCGCCAGCAGCCCTGGGACAGGAGGAGATGGCTACACCTTC. Amino acids: CASSPGTGGDGYTF.

The chain employs TRBV6-4 and TRBJ2-1, with a possible D match to TRBD2 (6 bases). This CDR3 spans 15 amino acids. V was shortened by 4 bases and J by 2 bases, with 12 bases between the two germline ends. CDR1 is MRHNA, CDR2 SNTAGT, per germline. CDR3: CASSVQAGPYNEQFF. As DNA, the CDR3 is TGTGCCAGCAGTGTTCAAGCGGGTCCCTACAATGAGCAGTTCTTC.

The chain has TRBV4-1 and TRBJ2-7; possible D gene TRBD2, 5 bases. Germline loops: CDR1 MGHRA, CDR2 YSYEKL. The V gene lost 0 bases and the J gene lost 3 bases, with 6 bases spanning the gap. The CDR3 is 13 amino acids. The CDR3 DNA reads as TGCGCCAGCAGCCAAGAACGGGACTACGAGCAGTACTTC. It yields the protein CASSQERDYEQYF.

This clone was counted a single time. The rearrangement uses TRBV12-5 and TRBJ2-7, with a tentative D call TRBD1 (8 bases). V gave up 4 bases and J gave up 4 bases, with 20 bases separating them. The germline CDR1 and CDR2 sequences are LGHNT and FRNRAP. The CDR3 has 16 amino acids. The CDR3 reads CASGYTGGGGQYEQYF. CDR3 in DNA: TGTGCTAGTGGTTACACAGGGGGAGGGGGCCAATACGAGCAGTACTTC. Using reference TRBV12-5 and TRBJ2-7 for the parts outside the CDR3, the full variable domain is DARVTQTPRHKVTEMGQEVTMRCQPILGHNTVFWYRQTMMQGLELLAYFRNRAPLDDSGMPKDRFSAEMPDATLATLKIQPSEPRDSAVYFCASGYTGGGGQYEQYFGPGTRLTVT.

V usage is TRBV30 and J usage is TRBJ2-7; TRBD1 matches 11 bases. From germline, CDR1 is GTSNPN and CDR2 SVGIG (reference sequence). The CDR3 is 13 residues long. V trimming: 1 base; J trimming: 4 bases; junction bases outside the gene matches: 0. CDR3 protein: CAWSGDRGYEQYF. The CDR3 DNA reads as TGTGCCTGGAGTGGGGACAGGGGGTACGAGCAGTACTTC.

CDR3 sequence reads: CASSTWDSDYQPQHF. Written as DNA, the CDR3 is TGTGCCAGTAGTACCTGGGACAGTGACTATCAGCCCCAGCATTTT. This chain uses TRBV19 with TRBJ1-5; the match to TRBD1 covers 7 bases. Germline V CDR1 and CDR2: LNHDA, SQIVND (reference sequence). J was trimmed by 5 bases and V by 4 bases; bases with no gene match: 8. CDR3 length: 15 residues.

This chain links TRBV7-9 with TRBJ1-5; weak D call: TRBD1 (6 bases). CDR3 length: 12 amino acids. Germline V gives CDR1 SEHNR, CDR2 FQNEAQ (reference sequence). Trimming removed 5 bases from V and 8 bases from J, with 10 bases in between. This CDR3 is CASSPGQEPQHF. The CDR3 DNA reads as TGTGCCAGCAGCCCGGGACAAGAGCCCCAGCATTTT.

The chain's CDR3 is CATSREPYSNQPQHF. The CDR3 nucleotides are TGTGCCACCAGCAGGGAGCCATATAGCAATCAGCCCCAGCATTTT. The rearrangement joins TRBV15 to TRBJ1-5; D ambiguous. Trimming took 3 bases from V and 0 from J, leaving 9 bases between them. There are 15 residues in the CDR3. Germline loops: CDR1 LNHNV, CDR2 YYDKDF (reference sequence).

CDR3 DNA sequence: TGTGCCAGCAGTCCCCATCGACAGGGTCCGCAGCCCCAGCATTTT. It yields the protein CASSPHRQGPQPQHF. The chain recombines TRBV28 with TRBJ1-5, with 7 bases lining up with TRBD1. Trimming at V came to 5 bases and at J to 7 bases, leaving 11 bases not matched to a gene. The CDR3 has 15 residues. Looked up from germline, CDR1 is MDHEN and CDR2 is SYDVKM.

The rearrangement links TRBV4-3 to TRBJ1-1; D possibly corresponds to TRBD1 (5 bases). Deletions cut 0 bases from V and 4 bases from J, with 15 bases between. Germline-derived CDR1 and CDR2 are LGHNA and YSLEER. CDR3 length: 16 amino acids. CDR3 sequence (DNA): TGCGCCAGCAGCCAAGAGCTGGCGGGGGGTGGCACTGAAGCTTTCTTT. Its translation is CASSQELAGGGTEAFF.

This clone turned up a few times. This rearrangement joins TRBV4-3 to TRBJ1-5; TRBD1 matches at 11 bases. There are 15 residues in the CDR3. Germline V lookup: CDR1 LGHNA, CDR2 YSLEER. Trimming cost V 3 bases and J 7 bases; bases outside gene matches: 5. Written as DNA, the CDR3 is TGCGCCAGCAGCCAGGGGGGACAGGGGGGACAGCCCCAGCATTTT. This sequence encodes CASSQGGQGGQPQHF.

The V call is TRBV27, the J call TRBJ2-2; D gene ambiguous. Trimming stripped 5 bases from V and 6 bases from J, with 13 bases between. Germline V gene sequence: CDR1 MNHEY, CDR2 SMNVEV (reference sequence). This CDR3 region has 14 residues. CDR3 in amino acids: CASSPRQPAGELFF. In DNA form, the CDR3 reads TGTGCCAGCAGTCCTCGTCAACCGGCCGGGGAGCTGTTTTTT.

This rearrangement joins TRBV27 to TRBJ2-7; 8 bases line up with TRBD2. The CDR3 spans 15 residues. Germline V gives CDR1 MNHEY, CDR2 SMNVEV (reference sequence). The ends lost 2 bases at V and 2 bases at J; junction bases unmatched: 5. The CDR3 here is CASSLSPGLAYEQYF. DNA for the CDR3: TGTGCCAGCAGTTTAAGCCCGGGACTAGCCTACGAGCAGTACTTC.

V and J are TRBV5-6 and TRBJ1-6, with a tentative D call TRBD1 (5 bases). Germline lookup yields CDR1 SGHDT and CDR2 YYEEEE. This CDR3 has 15 amino acids. Trimming cost V 0 bases and J 4 bases, with 8 bases left between them. This CDR3 reads CASSLDQGYNSPLHF. The CDR3 DNA follows: TGTGCCAGCAGCTTGGATCAGGGTTATAATTCACCCCTCCACTTT.

The chain joins TRBV4-1 to TRBJ1-2; D is ambiguous. V was cut by 1 base and J by 0 bases, with 9 bases left in between. This CDR3 has 15 amino acids. In germline, CDR1 is MGHRA, CDR2 YSYEKL. The CDR3 is CASSQGLLANYGYTF. The DNA for the CDR3 is TGCGCCAGCAGCCAAGGACTGTTAGCTAACTATGGCTACACCTTC.

This clone was seen a single time. The V call is TRBV9, the J call TRBJ2-5; TRBD2 agrees at 12 bases. Trimming cost V 0 bases and J 5 bases; bases outside gene matches: 8. The CDR3 has 17 amino acids. Germline V CDR1 and CDR2: SGDLS, YYNGEE. DNA of the CDR3: TGTGCCAGCAGCGTAGGACCTAGCGGGAGGGCCCCGGAGACCCAGTACTTC. Translating it yields CASSVGPSGRAPETQYF.

The sample holds one count of this clone. The rearrangement joins TRBV2 to TRBJ2-3, with D possibly matching TRBD2 (6 bases). Germline values: CDR1 SNHLY, CDR2 FYNNEI. V was shortened by 10 bases and J by 0 bases, with 11 bases between the two germline ends. The CDR3 is made up of 13 amino acids. The CDR3 bases are TGTGCCATTAGCGGAACTAGCACAGATACGCAGTATTTT. It encodes CAISGTSTDTQYF.

CDR3 sequence reads: CATTGLAGGSSYNEQFF. The CDR3 DNA follows: TGTGCCACCACTGGGCTAGCGGGAGGGAGCTCCTACAATGAGCAGTTCTTC. This sequence joins TRBV28 and TRBJ2-1; the match to TRBD2 covers 12 bases. The CDR3 spans 17 residues. Germline loops: CDR1 MDHEN, CDR2 SYDVKM. Trimming cost V 10 bases and J 0 bases; bases outside gene matches: 10.

The chain employs TRBV4-2 and TRBJ2-4; D is perhaps TRBD1 (5 bases). CDR1 LGHNA and CDR2 YNFKEQ come from the germline V gene. This CDR3 has 14 amino acids. Trimming took off 6 bases at V and 7 bases at J, with 16 bases between the two ends. The CDR3 DNA is TGTGCCAGCAGTCCTCTACAGGCGTCCAACATTCAGTACTTC. It codes for CASSPLQASNIQYF.